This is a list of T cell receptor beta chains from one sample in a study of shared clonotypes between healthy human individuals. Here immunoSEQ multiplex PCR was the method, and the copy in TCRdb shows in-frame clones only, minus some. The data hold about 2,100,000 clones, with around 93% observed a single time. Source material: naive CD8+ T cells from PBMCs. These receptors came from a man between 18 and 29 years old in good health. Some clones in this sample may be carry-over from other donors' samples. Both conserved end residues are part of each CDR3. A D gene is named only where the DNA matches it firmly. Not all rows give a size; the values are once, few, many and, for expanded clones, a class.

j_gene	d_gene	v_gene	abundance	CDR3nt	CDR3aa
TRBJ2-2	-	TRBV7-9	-	TGTGCCAGCACGAAGGCCGCCGGGGAGCTGTTTTTT	CASTKAAGELFF
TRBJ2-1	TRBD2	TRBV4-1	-	TGCGCCAGCAGCCAACTAGCGGGGGGGGGTGAGCAGTTCTTC	CASSQLAGGGEQFF
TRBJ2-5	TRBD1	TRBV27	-	TGTGCCAGCAGTTTAATCGGGACAGGGGGAGTTTATGAGACCCAGTACTTC	CASSLIGTGGVYETQYF
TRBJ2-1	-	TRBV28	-	TGTGCCAGCAGTTTTACAGAATACAATGAGCAGTTCTTC	CASSFTEYNEQFF
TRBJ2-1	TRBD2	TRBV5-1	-	TGCGCCAGCAGCAGACTAGCGGGCCCTGACTCCTACAATGAGCAGTTCTTC	CASSRLAGPDSYNEQFF
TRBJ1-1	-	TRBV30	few	TGTGCCTGGAGTGTACTTGCGCGGAGAGCTGAAGCTTTCTTT	CAWSVLARRAEAFF
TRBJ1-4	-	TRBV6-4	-	TGTGCCAGCAGACGTATGGGGGGGACTAATGAAAAACTGTTTTTT	CASRRMGGTNEKLFF
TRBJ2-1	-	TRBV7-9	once	TGTGCCAGCAGCTCCTCCCTGGCCTACAATGAGCAGTTCTTC	CASSSSLAYNEQFF
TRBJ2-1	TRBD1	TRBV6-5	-	TGTGCCAGCAGCCCCTTAGGGGGCCTCGGTGGCGAGCAGTTCTTC	CASSPLGGLGGEQFF
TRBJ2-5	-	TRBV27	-	TGTGCCAGCAGACCCTTTTACCCGGCACAAGAGACCCAGTACTTC	CASRPFYPAQETQYF
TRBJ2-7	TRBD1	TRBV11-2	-	TGTGCCAGCAGCTTGCCGGGACAGGGACCCTACGAGCAGTACTTC	CASSLPGQGPYEQYF
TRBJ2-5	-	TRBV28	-	TGTGCCAGCAGTTTAAAAAATACAATAGAGACCCAGTACTTC	CASSLKNTIETQYF
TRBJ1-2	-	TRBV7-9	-	TGTGCCAGCAGCATTGGCCTCTATGGCTACACCTTC	CASSIGLYGYTF
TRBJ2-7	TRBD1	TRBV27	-	TGTGCCAGCAACCCTATCGGGACAGGAGCCTACGAGCAGTACTTC	CASNPIGTGAYEQYF
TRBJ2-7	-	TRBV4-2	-	TGTGCCAGCAGCCAAGAGGCAGGAACCTACGAGCAGTACTTC	CASSQEAGTYEQYF
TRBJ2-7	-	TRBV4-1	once	TGCGCCAGCAGCTACAGAGGTGGGGGGGAGCAGTACTTC	CASSYRGGGEQYF
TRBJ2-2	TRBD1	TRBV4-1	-	TGCGCCAGCAGCCAAGAACAGGGGGCGCGGATCGGGGAGCTGTTTTTT	CASSQEQGARIGELFF
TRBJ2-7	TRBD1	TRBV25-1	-	TGTGCCAGCAGTGTCCGGGACAGGCCCTACGAGCAGTACTTC	CASSVRDRPYEQYF
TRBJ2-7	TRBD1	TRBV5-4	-	TGTGCCAGCAGCTTGGGGATCTTTGACAGGGAGAACGAGCAGTACTTC	CASSLGIFDRENEQYF
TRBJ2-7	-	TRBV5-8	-	TGTGCCAGCAGCTTGTTGCGGAGCCGCTACGAGCAGTACTTC	CASSLLRSRYEQYF
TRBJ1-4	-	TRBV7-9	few	TGTGCCAGCAGCAGAAATGAAAAACTGTTTTTT	CASSRNEKLFF
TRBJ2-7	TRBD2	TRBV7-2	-	TGTGCCAGCAGCCCGTTAGCGGGGCACTACGAGCAGTACTTC	CASSPLAGHYEQYF
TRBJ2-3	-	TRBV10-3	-	TGTGCCATCAGTGAGTCTCCAGATGCGGGCACAGATACGCAGTATTTT	CAISESPDAGTDTQYF
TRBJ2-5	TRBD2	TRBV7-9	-	TGTGCCAGCGGTGAGGGAGGGGATGAGGAGACCCAGTACTTC	CASGEGGDEETQYF
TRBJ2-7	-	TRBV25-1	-	TGTGCCAGCAGTGAAGGGGGATCCCAGTACTTC	CASSEGGSQYF
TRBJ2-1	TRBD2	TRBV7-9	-	TGTGCCAGCAGGATCGGGAGGTCCTCCTACAATGAGCAGTTCTTC	CASRIGRSSYNEQFF
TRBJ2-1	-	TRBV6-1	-	TGTGCCAGCAGTGCGACGACGGTTTGGGTGGTCGATGAGCAGTTCTTC	CASSATTVWVVDEQFF
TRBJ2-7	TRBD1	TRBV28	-	TGTGCCAGCAGTTTCTCCGTCTTGGACAGGACCTACGAGCAGTACTTC	CASSFSVLDRTYEQYF
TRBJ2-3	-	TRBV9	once	TGTGCCAGCAGCGTAGGGCCAGTGGTAAGTTTT	CASSVGPVVSF
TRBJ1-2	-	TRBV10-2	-	TGCGCCAGCAGCGACGCCTTACCAGGGAGGACTAACTATGGCTACACCTTC	CASSDALPGRTNYGYTF
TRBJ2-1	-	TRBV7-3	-	TGTGCCAGCAGTCCCCACCGAGGGCGGGGGCCAAATGAGCAGTTCTTC	CASSPHRGRGPNEQFF
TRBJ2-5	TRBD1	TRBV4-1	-	TGCGCCAGCAGCCTCATGGACAGGGGTGGAGAGACCCAGTACTTC	CASSLMDRGGETQYF
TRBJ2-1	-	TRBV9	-	TGTGCCAGCAGCGTATACCCACAGTTGGATGAGCAGTTCTTC	CASSVYPQLDEQFF
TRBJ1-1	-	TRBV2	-	TGTGCCAGCAGTTTGGCTGAAGCTTTCTTT	CASSLAEAFF
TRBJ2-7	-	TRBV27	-	TGTGCCAGCAGTTATTCTAGAACCTACGAGCAGTACTTC	CASSYSRTYEQYF
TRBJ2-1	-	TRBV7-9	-	TGTGCCAGCAGCTTAATTTTGGGGGACTACAATGAGCAGTTCTTC	CASSLILGDYNEQFF
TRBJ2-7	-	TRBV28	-	TGTGCCAGCAGTTTCACCTCTGCAGGGAGTATAAGCTACGAGCAGTACTTC	CASSFTSAGSISYEQYF
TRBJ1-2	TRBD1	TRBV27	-	TGTGCCAGCAGTTTATCGGGGACAGGGGGTGTGCGTGGCTACACCTTC	CASSLSGTGGVRGYTF
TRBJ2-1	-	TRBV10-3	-	TGTGCCATCAGGGAGGGGGGAAACAATGAGCAGTTCTTC	CAIREGGNNEQFF
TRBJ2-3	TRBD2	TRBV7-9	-	TGTGCCAGCAGCTTTTTAAGTGGAGGGGCGGGAGGAACGACGGATACGCAGTATTTT	CASSFLSGGAGGTTDTQYF
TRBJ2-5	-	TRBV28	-	TGTGCCAGCAGTTTATTAACGGCGCTCTATGGACAAGAGACCCAGTACTTC	CASSLLTALYGQETQYF
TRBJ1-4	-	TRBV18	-	TGTGCCAGCTCTTCACAGGTCCTGAGTAGCGGTCTAGAAAGCGAAAAACTGTTTTTT	CASSSQVLSSGLESEKLFF
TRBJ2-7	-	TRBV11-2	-	TGTGCCAGCAGCTTAGGCGCAGCCGCCTACGAGCAGTACTTC	CASSLGAAAYEQYF
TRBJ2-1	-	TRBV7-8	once	TGTGCCAGCACCACATTTATCGGGATCGGTAATGAGCAGTTCTTC	CASTTFIGIGNEQFF
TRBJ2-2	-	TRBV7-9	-	TGTGCCAGCAGCCCCAGACTGGTGGTTCCCGGGGAGCTGTTTTTT	CASSPRLVVPGELFF
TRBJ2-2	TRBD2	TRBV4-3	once	TGCGCCAGCAGACCGGGTAGCGGGAGATCTACCGGGGAGCTGTTTTTT	CASRPGSGRSTGELFF
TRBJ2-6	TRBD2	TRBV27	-	TGTGCCAGCAGTCCCGTGACTAGCGGGAGACCGGGGGCCAACGTCCTGACTTTC	CASSPVTSGRPGANVLTF
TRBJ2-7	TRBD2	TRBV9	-	TGTGCCAGCAGCCCGTCCGGGGGGGCCGGGTACGAGCAGTACTTC	CASSPSGGAGYEQYF
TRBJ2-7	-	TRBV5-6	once	TGTGCCAGCAGCTTGTCCGGCGGGGTCTCCTACGAGCAGTACTTC	CASSLSGGVSYEQYF
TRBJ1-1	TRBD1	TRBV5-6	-	TGTGCCAGCAGCTTCCAGACAGGGGTCACTGAAGCTTTCTTT	CASSFQTGVTEAFF
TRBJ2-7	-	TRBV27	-	TGTGCCAGCAGCTGGACGGCGACCTACGAGCAGTACTTC	CASSWTATYEQYF